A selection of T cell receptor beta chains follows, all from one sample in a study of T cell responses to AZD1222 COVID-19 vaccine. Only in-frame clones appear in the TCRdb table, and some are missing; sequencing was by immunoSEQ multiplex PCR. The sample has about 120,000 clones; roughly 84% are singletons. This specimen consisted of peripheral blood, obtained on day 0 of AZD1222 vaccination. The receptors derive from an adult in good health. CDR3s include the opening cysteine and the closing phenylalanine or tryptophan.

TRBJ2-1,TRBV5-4,CASSWGQGEGVEQFF
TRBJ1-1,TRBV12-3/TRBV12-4,CASSSGLTEAFF
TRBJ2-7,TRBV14,CASSQYRFYEQYF
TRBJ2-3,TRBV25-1,CASSQLVGDTQYF
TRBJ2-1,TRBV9,CASSKRTSLDNEQFF
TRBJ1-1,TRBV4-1,CASSLTSGESFF
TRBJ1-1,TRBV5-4,CASSLPTGMNTEAFF
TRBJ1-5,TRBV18,CASSPQGFEPQHF
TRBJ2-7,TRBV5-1,CASSYGTGQSLYEQYF
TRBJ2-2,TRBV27,CASRQKGTDPPGELFF
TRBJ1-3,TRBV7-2,CASSSQGGWAGNTIYF
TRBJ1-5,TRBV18,CASSPELYQPQHF
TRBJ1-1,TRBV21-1,CASKQRGEYKLPNTEAFF
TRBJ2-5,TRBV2,CASSTSGETQYF
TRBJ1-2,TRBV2,CASSGDRVGGYTF
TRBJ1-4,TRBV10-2,CATRPATNEKLFF
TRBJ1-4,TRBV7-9,CASTLGQGPEKLFF
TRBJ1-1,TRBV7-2,CASSLRQGTEAFF
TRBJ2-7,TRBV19,CASKGPEEWQGVSYEQYF